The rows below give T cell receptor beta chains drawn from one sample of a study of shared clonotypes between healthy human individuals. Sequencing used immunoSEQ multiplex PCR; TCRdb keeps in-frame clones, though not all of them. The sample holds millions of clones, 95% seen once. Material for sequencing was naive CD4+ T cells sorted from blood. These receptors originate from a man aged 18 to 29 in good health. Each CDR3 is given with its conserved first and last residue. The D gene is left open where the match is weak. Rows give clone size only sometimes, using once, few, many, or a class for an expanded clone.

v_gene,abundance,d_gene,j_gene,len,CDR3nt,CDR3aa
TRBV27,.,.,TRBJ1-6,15,TGTGCCAGCAGTTTATCCGGGTCGGAGAATTCACCCCTCCACTTT,CASSLSGSENSPLHF
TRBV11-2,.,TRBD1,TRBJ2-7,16,TGTGCCAGCAGAGCTCCGGGACAGGGGGGGTCCTACGAGCAGTACTTC,CASRAPGQGGSYEQYF
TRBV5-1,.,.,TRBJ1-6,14,TGCGCCAGCAGCTTGGAGGGGACCCCCTTACCCCTCCACTTT,CASSLEGTPLPLHF
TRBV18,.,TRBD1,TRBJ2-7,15,TGTGCCAGCTCACCAACGACAGGGATTACCTACGAGCAGTACTTC,CASSPTTGITYEQYF
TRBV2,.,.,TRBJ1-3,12,TGTGCCAGCACCGACGGGTGGAACACCATATATTTT,CASTDGWNTIYF
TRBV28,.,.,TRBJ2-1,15,TGTGCCAGCAGTTCCCAACAGGGAGAGGTAAATGAGCAGTTCTTC,CASSSQQGEVNEQFF
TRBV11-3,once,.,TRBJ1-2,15,TGTGCCAGCAGCCCGCGGCAGGATGCTAACTATGGCTACACCTTC,CASSPRQDANYGYTF
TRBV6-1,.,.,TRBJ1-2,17,TGTGCCAGCAGTGAACTGGGGCGACACGAACTTAACTATGGCTACACCTTC,CASSELGRHELNYGYTF
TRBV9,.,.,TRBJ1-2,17,TGTGCCAGCAGCGTAGGATCCCGTGGGGGTTCAAGCTATGGCTACACCTTC,CASSVGSRGGSSYGYTF
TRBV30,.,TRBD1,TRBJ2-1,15,TGTGCCTGGAGGGAAAGGGACAGGGGGTACAATGAGCAGTTCTTC,CAWRERDRGYNEQFF
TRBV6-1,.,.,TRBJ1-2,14,TGTGCCAGCAGTGTATTTCCAGGAGACTATGGCTACACCTTC,CASSVFPGDYGYTF
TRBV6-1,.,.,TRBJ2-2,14,TGTGCCAGCACACGGACAGCCAACACCGGGGAGCTGTTTTTT,CASTRTANTGELFF